This TCR beta chain was identified in a study of cytomegalovirus exposure and HLA in healthy donors. The PCR ran on 60 Vbeta and 13 Jbeta primers. Libraries were prepared by immunoSEQ multiplex PCR; TCRdb keeps only in-frame clonotypes and omits some of them. The sample has 150,000 to 200,000 clones, around 83% seen once. V was trimmed by 4 bases and J by 4 bases, leaving 14 bases between them. The CDR3 extends over 14 amino acids. CDR1 and CDR2 (germline): SGDLS, YYNGEE. Details on this clone: No antigen is known for it.

General study findings and limits: It was reported that TCR beta sequences correctly inferred the HLA-A and HLA-B alleles for most subjects.

The sample consisted of PBMCs. The source of this sequence is a woman aged 40 to 50 in good health and CMV-seronegative. This chain uses TRBV9 with TRBJ1-1; perhaps TRBD1 as D (5 bases). The CDR3: CASSSQRGGTEAFF. For the CDR3, the DNA is TGTGCCAGCAGCTCCCAACGGGGGGGCACTGAAGCTTTCTTT.